This T cell receptor beta chain was sequenced for a study of Ad26.COV2.S vaccination and SARS-CoV-2 variants. Germline V gene sequence: CDR1 MGHRA, CDR2 YSYEKL. Trimming stripped 4 bases from V and 6 bases from J, with 7 bases between. This CDR3 is 11 amino acids long. Treatment indicated: around 19 received Ad26.COV2.S at low or high dose, single or two shots; roughly five received placebo; per-sample allocation not given. Day 63 after the first injection of vaccine or placebo was the sampling time. Some clones are missing from TCRdb's copy, which holds only in-frame ones; the method was immunoSEQ multiplex PCR. The data hold 350,000 to 450,000 clones, with approximately 84% observed a single time.

This sequence originates from a person between 18 and 59 years old who received the Ad26.COV2.S COVID-19 vaccine or a placebo. The starting material was peripheral blood, obtained in a trial of Ad26.COV2.S vaccine versus placebo. V is TRBV4-1 and J is TRBJ2-7; D perhaps matches TRBD2 (5 bases). The CDR3 sequence: CASSLRGEQYF. DNA for the CDR3: TGCGCCAGCAGCCTCCGGGGCGAGCAGTACTTC.